The TCR beta chain under discussion was sequenced for a study of T cells after yellow fever vaccination. Whole-study findings and limits: Abundant contaminating clonotypes from the bulk population could appear in FACS-sorted repertoires. Just a small share of clonotypes turned up in the CD4 compartment as well as the CD8 compartment.

This clonotype was detected only a few times. Its specificity is unknown. TCRdb reprocessed the 5' RACE reads via MiXCR and lists one record per CDR3 protein. The sample holds under 250,000 distinct CDR3 sequences; about 3% are singletons and the top ten take 3.2%. CDR3 length: 15 residues. Germline V gene data show CDR1 as LGHDT and CDR2 as YNNKEL (reference sequence). V lost 3 bases and J 5 bases, leaving 16 bases between the germline ends. This TCR was recovered from a man in his late teens or twenties who received the YFV17D yellow fever vaccine. The chain uses TRBV3-1 and TRBJ1-1, with a weak D call TRBD1 (6 bases). The material sequenced was CD4+ T cells sorted from PBMCs, taken 10 days after the yellow fever booster vaccination. Written as DNA, the CDR3 is TGTGCCAGCAGCCACGCTGAGGGGGGGAGTACTGAAGCTTTCTTT. It specifies CASSHAEGGSTEAFF.